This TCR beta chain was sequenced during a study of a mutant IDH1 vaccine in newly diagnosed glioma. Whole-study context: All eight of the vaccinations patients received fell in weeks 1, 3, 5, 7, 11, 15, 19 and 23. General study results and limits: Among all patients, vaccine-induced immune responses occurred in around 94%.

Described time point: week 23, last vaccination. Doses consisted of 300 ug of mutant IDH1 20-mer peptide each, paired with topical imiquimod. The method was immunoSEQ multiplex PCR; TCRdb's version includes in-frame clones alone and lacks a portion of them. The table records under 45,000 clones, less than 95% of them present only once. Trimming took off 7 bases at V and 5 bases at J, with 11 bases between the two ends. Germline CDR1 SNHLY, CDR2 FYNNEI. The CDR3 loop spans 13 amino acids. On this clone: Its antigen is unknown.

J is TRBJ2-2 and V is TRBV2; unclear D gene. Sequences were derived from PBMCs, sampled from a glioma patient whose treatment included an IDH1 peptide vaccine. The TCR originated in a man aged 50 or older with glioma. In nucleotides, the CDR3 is TGTGCCAGCAATACCCCGAGGACCGGGGAGCTGTTTTTT. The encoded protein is CASNTPRTGELFF.